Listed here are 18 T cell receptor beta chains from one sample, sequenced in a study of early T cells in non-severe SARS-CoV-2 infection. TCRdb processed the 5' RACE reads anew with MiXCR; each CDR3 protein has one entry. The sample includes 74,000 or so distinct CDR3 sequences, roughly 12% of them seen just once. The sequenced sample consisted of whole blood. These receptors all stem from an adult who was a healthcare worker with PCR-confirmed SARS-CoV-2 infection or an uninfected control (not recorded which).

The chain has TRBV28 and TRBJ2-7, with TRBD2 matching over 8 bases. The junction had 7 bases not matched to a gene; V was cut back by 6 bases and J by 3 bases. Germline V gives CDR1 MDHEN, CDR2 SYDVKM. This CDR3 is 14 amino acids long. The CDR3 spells CASSTSGGSYEQYF. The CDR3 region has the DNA TGTGCCAGCAGCACTAGCGGAGGGAGCTACGAGCAGTACTTC.

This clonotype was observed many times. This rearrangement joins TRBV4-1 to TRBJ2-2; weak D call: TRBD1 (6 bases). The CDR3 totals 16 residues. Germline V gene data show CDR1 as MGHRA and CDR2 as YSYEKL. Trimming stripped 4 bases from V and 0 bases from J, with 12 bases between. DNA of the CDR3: TGCGCCAGCAGCCTTTCCGGGACAACGAACACCGGGGAGCTGTTTTTT. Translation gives CASSLSGTTNTGELFF.

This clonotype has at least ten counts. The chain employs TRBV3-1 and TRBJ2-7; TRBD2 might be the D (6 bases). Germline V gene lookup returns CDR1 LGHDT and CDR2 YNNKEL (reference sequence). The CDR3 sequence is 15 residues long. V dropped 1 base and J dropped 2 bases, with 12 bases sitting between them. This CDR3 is CASSQGRESAYEQYF. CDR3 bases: TGTGCCAGCAGCCAAGGGAGGGAGTCGGCCTACGAGCAGTACTTC.

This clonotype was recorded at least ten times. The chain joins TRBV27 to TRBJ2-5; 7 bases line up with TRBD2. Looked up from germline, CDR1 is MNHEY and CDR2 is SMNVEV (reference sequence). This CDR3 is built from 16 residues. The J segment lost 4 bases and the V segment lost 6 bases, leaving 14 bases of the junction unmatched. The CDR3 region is CASRPAGRGYRETQYF. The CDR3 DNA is TGTGCCAGCAGACCCGCTGGGCGGGGGTATCGAGAGACCCAGTACTTC.

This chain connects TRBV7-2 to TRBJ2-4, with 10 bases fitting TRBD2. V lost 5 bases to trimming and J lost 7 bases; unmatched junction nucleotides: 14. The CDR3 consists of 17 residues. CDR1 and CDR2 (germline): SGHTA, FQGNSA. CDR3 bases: TGTGCCAGCAGCCTCCATCTCGCAGCGGGGGGGCGTAACATTCAGTACTTC. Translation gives CASSLHLAAGGRNIQYF.

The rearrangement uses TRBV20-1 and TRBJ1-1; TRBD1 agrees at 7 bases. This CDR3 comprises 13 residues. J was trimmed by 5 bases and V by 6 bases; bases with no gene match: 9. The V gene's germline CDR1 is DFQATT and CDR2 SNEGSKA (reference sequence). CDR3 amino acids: CSAPTGLRTEAFF. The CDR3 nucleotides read TGCAGTGCGCCGACAGGGTTACGGACTGAAGCTTTCTTT.

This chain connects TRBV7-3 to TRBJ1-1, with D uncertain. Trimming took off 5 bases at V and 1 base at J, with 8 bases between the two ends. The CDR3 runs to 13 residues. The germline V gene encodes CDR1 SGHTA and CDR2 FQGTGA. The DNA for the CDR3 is TGTGCCAGCAGCATGACGGGGAACACTGAAGCTTTCTTT. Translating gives CASSMTGNTEAFF.

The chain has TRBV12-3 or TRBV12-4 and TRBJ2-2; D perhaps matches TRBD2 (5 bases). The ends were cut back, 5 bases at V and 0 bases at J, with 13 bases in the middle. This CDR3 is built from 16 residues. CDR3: CASSPQRRTNTGELFF. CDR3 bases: TGTGCCAGCAGTCCCCAGCGGAGGACGAACACCGGGGAGCTGTTTTTT.

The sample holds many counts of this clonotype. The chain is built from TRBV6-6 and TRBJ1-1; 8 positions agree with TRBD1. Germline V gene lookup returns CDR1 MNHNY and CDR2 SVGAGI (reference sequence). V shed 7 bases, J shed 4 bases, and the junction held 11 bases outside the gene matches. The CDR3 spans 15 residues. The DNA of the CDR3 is TGTGCCAGCAATAGTCCGGGACAGGACGGCACTGAAGCTTTCTTT. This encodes CASNSPGQDGTEAFF.

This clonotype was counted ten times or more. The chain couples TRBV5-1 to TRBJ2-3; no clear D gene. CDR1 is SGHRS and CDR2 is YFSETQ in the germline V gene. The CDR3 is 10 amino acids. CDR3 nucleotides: TGCCCCTCCGGCTCAGATACGCAGTATTTT. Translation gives CPSGSDTQYF.

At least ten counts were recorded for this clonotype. In DNA form, the CDR3 reads TGTGCCAGCAGCGTAGTAGAGGGTGGCGAGCAGTACTTC. This translates into CASSVVEGGEQYF. The chain uses TRBV9 and TRBJ2-7; possibly TRBD2 for D (5 bases). The germline V gene has CDR1 SGDLS and CDR2 YYNGEE. V shed 0 bases and J shed 6 bases, with 10 bases lying between them. CDR3 length equals 13 residues.

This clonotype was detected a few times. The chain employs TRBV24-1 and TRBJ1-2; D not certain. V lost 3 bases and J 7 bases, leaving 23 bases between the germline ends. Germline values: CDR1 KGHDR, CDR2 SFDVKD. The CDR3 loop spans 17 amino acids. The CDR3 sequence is CATSDTPTDARQPGYTF. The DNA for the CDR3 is TGTGCCACCAGTGATACCCCGACGGATGCCCGTCAACCTGGCTACACCTTC.

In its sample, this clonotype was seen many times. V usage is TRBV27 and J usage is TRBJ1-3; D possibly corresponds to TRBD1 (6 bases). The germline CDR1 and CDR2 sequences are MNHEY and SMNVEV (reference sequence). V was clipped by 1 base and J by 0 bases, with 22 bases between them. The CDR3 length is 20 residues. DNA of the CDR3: TGTGCCAGCAGTTTATATGGGTTCGGGGGGCAGGGGATCTCTGGAAACACCATATATTTT. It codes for CASSLYGFGGQGISGNTIYF.

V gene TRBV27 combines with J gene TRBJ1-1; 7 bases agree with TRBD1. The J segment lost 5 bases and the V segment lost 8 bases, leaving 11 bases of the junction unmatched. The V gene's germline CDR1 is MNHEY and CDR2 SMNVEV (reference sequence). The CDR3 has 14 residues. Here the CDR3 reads CASGYRGLGTEAFF. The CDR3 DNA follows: TGTGCCAGCGGGTACAGGGGATTGGGGACTGAAGCTTTCTTT.

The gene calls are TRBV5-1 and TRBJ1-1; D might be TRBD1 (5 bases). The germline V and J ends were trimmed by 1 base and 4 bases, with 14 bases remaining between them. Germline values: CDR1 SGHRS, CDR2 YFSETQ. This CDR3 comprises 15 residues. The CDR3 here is CASSLSTAGTTEAFF. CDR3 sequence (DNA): TGCGCCAGCAGCTTGTCGACAGCAGGGACCACTGAAGCTTTCTTT. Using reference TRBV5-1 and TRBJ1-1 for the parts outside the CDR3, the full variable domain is KAGVTQTPRYLIKTRGQQVTLSCSPISGHRSVSWYQQTPGQGLQFLFEYFSETQRNKGNFPGRFSGRQFSNSRSEMNVSTLELGDSALYLCASSLSTAGTTEAFFGQGTRLTVV.

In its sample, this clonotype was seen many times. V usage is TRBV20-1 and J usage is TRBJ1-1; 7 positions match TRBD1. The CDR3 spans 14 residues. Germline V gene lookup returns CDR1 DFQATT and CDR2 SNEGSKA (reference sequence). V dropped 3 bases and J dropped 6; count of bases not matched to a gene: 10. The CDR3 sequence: CSASKEGAVSEAFF. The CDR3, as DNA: TGCAGTGCTAGCAAGGAGGGGGCGGTTTCTGAAGCTTTCTTT.

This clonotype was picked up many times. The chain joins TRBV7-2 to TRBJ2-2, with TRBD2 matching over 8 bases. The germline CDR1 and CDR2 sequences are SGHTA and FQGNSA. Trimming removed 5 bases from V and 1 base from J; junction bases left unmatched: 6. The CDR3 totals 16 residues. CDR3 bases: TGTGCCAGCAGCGGACTTAGCGGGAAGAACACCGGGGAGCTGTTTTTT. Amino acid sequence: CASSGLSGKNTGELFF.

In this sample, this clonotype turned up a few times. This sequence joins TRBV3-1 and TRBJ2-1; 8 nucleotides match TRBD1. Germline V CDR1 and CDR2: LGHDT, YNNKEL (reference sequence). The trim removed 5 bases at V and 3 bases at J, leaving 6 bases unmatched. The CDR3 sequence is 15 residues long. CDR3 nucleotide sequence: TGTGCCAGCAGCGGACAGGGCTGGAGCTACAATGAGCAGTTCTTC. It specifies CASSGQGWSYNEQFF.